The T cell receptor beta chain under discussion was sequenced for a study of OX40 agonist ivuxolimab in advanced cancers. For the study at large: Melanoma, hepatocellular carcinoma, head and neck or renal cell cancer occurred in dose-escalation patients. Partial responses occurred in Three dose-escalation patients, one with hepatocellular carcinoma and two with cutaneous melanoma. Earlier treatment with anti-PD-1, anti-PD-L1 or anti-CTLA-4 was permitted, and about 40% had received some.

V was trimmed by 7 bases and J by 4 bases, leaving 16 bases between them. Germline CDR1 reads SGHNT; CDR2 reads YENEEA. This CDR3 is built from 14 residues. Assay: immunoSEQ multiplex PCR; the TCRdb copy retains only in-frame clones and omits some. The sample has about 76,000 clones, over 75% seen once. The sample in question was CD4+ or CD8+ T cells sorted from blood, obtained in a trial of the OX40 agonist ivuxolimab. The rearrangement links TRBV11-3 to TRBJ1-1; D is unresolved. The sequence was collected from an adult with an advanced solid tumor such as melanoma, head and neck, liver or kidney cancer. CDR3 region: CASTGGRLSTEAFF. CDR3 nucleotide sequence: TGTGCCAGCACCGGCGGGCGTTTGAGCACTGAAGCTTTCTTT. The full variable domain, rest sourced from reference TRBV11-3 and TRBJ1-1, is EAGVVQSPRYKIIEKKQPVAFWCNPISGHNTLYWYLQNLGQGPELLIRYENEEAVDDSQLPKDRFSAERLKGVDSTLKIQPAELGDSAVYLCASTGGRLSTEAFFGQGTRLTVV.